This TCR beta chain emerged from a study of shared clonotypes between healthy human individuals. Overall study: Each donor's CD4 naive and CD4 memory cells filled three plates apiece, CD8 naive two, and CD8 memory one.

The data were produced by immunoSEQ multiplex PCR, yet TCRdb's version contains in-frame clones alone and is incomplete. The sample holds more than 2 million clones; around 95% are singletons and the top ten take 1.5% to 2%. V lost 0 bases and J lost 2; bases outside the gene matches: 6. The CDR3 length is 17 residues. Germline loops: CDR1 SGHKS, CDR2 YYEKEE (reference sequence). To note about this clone: Antigen: not known.

Study outcomes and limitations: The study sampled only blood, and tissue repertoires likely differ.

Naive CD8 cells, CD45RO-negative and positively selected for CCR7, excluded terminally differentiated effector memory CD45RA+ cells. V is TRBV5-5 and J is TRBJ1-5; TRBD1 agrees at 9 bases. What was sequenced was naive CD8+ T cells from PBMCs. This TCR derives from a man younger than 35 in good health. Some clones in this sample may be carry-over from other donors' samples. In nucleotides, the CDR3 is TGTGCCAGCAGCTTGGGACAGGGGGAGAGACGCAATCAGCCCCAGCATTTT. It is translated as CASSLGQGERRNQPQHF.